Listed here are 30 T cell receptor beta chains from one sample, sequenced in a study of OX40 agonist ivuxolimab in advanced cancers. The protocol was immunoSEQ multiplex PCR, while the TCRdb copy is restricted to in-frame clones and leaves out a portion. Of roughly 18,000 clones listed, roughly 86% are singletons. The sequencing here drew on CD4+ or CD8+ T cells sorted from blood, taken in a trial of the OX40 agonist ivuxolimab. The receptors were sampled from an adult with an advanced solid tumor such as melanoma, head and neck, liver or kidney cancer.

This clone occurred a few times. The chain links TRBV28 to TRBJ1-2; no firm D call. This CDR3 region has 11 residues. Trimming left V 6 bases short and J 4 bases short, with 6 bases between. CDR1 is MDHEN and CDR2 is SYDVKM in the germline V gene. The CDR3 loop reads CASRYSYGYTF. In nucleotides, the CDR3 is TGTGCCAGCAGATATTCCTATGGCTACACCTTC.

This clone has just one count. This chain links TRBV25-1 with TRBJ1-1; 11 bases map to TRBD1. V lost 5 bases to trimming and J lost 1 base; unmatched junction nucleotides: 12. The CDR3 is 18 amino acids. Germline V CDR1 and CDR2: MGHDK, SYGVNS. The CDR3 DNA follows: TGTGCCAGCAGTTCCGACATTGGACAGGGGGCTTGGAACACTGAAGCTTTCTTT. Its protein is CASSSDIGQGAWNTEAFF.

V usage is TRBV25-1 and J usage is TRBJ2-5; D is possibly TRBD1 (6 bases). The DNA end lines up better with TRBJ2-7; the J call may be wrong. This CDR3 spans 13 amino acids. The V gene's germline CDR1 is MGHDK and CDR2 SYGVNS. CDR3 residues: CATTKTGSYEQYF. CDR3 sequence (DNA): TGTGCCACCACGAAGACAGGCTCCTACGAGCAGTACTTC.

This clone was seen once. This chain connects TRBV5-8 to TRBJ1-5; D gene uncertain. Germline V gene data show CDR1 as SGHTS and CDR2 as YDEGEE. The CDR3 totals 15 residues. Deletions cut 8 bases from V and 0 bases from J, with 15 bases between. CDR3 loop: CASRPGVLSNQPQHF. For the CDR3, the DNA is TGTGCCAGTCGACCCGGGGTCCTTAGCAATCAGCCCCAGCATTTT.

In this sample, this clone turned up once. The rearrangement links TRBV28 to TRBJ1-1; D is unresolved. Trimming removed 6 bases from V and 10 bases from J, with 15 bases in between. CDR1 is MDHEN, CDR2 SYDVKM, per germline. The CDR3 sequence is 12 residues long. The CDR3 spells CASRIKGSGAFF. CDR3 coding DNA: TGTGCCAGCAGAATAAAAGGGAGCGGAGCTTTCTTT.

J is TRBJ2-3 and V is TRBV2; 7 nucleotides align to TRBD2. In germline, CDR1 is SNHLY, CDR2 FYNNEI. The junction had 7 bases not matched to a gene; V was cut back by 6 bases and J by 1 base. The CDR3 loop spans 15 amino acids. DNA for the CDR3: TGTGCCAGCAGCGTGCTAGCGGTGCGCACAGATACGCAGTATTTT. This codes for CASSVLAVRTDTQYF. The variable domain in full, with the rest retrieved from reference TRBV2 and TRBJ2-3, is EPEVTQTPSHQVTQMGQEVILRCVPISNHLYFYWYRQILGQKVEFLVSFYNNEISEKSEIFDDQFSVERPDGSNFTLKIRSTKLEDSAMYFCASSVLAVRTDTQYFGPGTRLTVL.

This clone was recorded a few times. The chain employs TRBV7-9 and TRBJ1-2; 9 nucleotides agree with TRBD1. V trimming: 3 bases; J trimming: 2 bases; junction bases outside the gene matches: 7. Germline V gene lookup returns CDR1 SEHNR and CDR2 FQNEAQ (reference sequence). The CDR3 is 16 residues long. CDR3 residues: CASSFSPGQGNYGYTF. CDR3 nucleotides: TGTGCCAGCAGCTTCTCTCCGGGACAGGGAAACTATGGCTACACCTTC.

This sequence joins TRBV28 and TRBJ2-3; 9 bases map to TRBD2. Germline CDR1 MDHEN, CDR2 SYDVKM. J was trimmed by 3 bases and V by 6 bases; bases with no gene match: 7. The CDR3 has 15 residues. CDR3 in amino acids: CASSPSGIGTDTQYF. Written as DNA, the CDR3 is TGTGCCAGCAGCCCTAGCGGGATCGGGACAGATACGCAGTATTTT.

CDR3 in DNA: TGCAGTGCTAGAGTAGGTGGTGGCTACACCTTC. Translation: CSARVGGGYTF. The gene calls are TRBV20-1 and TRBJ1-2; D gene unclear. The V gene's germline CDR1 is DFQATT and CDR2 SNEGSKA (reference sequence). CDR3 length: 11 residues. The V end was cut by 1 base, the J end by 7 bases, with 7 bases between.

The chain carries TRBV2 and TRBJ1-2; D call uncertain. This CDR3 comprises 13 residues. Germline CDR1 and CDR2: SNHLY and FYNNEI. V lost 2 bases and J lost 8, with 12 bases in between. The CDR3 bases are TGTGCCAGCAGTGAAACGAGGGTGGAAGGCTACACCTTC. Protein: CASSETRVEGYTF.

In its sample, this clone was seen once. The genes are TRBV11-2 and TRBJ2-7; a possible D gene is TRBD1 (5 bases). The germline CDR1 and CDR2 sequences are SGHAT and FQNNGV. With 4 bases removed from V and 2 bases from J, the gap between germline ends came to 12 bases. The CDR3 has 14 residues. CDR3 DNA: TGTGCCAGCAGCTCAGCGACAGCCACCTACGAGCAGTACTTC. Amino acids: CASSSATATYEQYF. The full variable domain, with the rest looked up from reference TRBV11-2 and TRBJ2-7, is EAGVAQSPRYKIIEKRQSVAFWCNPISGHATLYWYQQILGQGPKLLIQFQNNGVVDDSQLPKDRFSAERLKGVDSTLKIQPAKLEDSAVYLCASSSATATYEQYFGPGTRLTVT.

The CDR3 here is CASSPGQGNTDTQYF. The CDR3 DNA sequence: TGTGCCAGCAGCCCGGGACAGGGCAACACAGATACGCAGTATTTT. The chain carries TRBV6-4 and TRBJ2-3; TRBD1 aligns across 9 bases. The length of the CDR3 is 15 residues. Germline values: CDR1 MRHNA, CDR2 SNTAGT. V was clipped by 6 bases and J by 2 bases; unmatched bases: 6.

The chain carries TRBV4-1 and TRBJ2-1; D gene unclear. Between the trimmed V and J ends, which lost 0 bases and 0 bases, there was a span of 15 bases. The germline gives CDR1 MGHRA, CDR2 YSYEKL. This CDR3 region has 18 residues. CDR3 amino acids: CASSQDRRAPSSYNEQFF. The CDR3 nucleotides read TGCGCCAGCAGCCAAGATCGGCGAGCACCGAGCTCCTACAATGAGCAGTTCTTC.

The CDR3: CASSLTGVTDTQYF. CDR3 nucleotide sequence: TGTGCCAGCAGCTTAACGGGGGTGACAGATACGCAGTATTTT. The V gene is TRBV11-3, the J gene TRBJ2-3; tentatively, D is TRBD2 (6 bases). V lost 2 bases and J 3 bases, leaving 9 bases between the germline ends. In germline, CDR1 is SGHNT, CDR2 YENEEA. The CDR3 has 14 residues.

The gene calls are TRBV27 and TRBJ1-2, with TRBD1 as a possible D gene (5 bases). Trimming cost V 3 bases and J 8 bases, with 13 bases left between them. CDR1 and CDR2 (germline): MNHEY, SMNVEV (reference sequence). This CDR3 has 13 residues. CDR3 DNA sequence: TGTGCCAGCAGTTTTCGGGGCTCGGGCGGCTACACCTTC. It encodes CASSFRGSGGYTF.

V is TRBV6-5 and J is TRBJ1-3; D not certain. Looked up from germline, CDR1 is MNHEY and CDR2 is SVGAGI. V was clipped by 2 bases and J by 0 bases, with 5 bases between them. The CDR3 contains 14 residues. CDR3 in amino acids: CASSYLGSGNTIYF. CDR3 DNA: TGTGCCAGCAGTTACCTGGGCTCTGGAAACACCATATATTTT.

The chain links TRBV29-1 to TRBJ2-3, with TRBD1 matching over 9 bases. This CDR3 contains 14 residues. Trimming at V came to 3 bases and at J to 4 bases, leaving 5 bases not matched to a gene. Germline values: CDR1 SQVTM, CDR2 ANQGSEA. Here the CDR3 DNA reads TGCAGCGTTGATGTGCGACAGGGGGCAGATACGCAGTATTTT. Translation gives CSVDVRQGADTQYF.

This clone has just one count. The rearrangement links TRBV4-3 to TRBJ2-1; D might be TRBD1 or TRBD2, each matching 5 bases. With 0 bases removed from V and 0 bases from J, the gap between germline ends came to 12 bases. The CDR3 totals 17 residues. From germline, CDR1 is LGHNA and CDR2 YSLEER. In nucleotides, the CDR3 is TGCGCCAGCAGCCAAGACCACGGGGCAGGCTCCTACAATGAGCAGTTCTTC. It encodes CASSQDHGAGSYNEQFF.

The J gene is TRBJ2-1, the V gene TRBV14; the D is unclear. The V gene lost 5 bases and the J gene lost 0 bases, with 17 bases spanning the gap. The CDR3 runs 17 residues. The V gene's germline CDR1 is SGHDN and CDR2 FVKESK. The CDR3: CASSDPPLSSSYNEQFF. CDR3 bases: TGTGCCAGCAGCGATCCGCCCTTATCAAGCTCCTACAATGAGCAGTTCTTC.

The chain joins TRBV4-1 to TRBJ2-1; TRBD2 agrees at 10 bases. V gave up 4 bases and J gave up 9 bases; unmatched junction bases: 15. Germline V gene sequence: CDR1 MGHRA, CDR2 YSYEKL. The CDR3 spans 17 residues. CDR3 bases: TGCGCCAGCAGCCGAGTCGATATGGGGCTAGCGGGAGCTGAGCAGTTCTTC. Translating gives CASSRVDMGLAGAEQFF.

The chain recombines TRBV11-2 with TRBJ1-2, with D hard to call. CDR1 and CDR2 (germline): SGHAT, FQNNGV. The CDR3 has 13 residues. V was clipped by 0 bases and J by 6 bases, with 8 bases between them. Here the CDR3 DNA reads TGTGCCAGCAGCTTAGACTCGGGTGATGGCTACACCTTC. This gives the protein CASSLDSGDGYTF. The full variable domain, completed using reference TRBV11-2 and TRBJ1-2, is EAGVAQSPRYKIIEKRQSVAFWCNPISGHATLYWYQQILGQGPKLLIQFQNNGVVDDSQLPKDRFSAERLKGVDSTLKIQPAKLEDSAVYLCASSLDSGDGYTFGSGTRLTVV.

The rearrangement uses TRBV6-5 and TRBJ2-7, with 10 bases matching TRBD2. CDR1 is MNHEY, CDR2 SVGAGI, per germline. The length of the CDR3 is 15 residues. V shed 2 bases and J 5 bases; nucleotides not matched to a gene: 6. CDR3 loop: CASSYASGRPHEQYF. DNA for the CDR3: TGTGCCAGCAGTTACGCTAGCGGGAGACCCCACGAGCAGTACTTC.

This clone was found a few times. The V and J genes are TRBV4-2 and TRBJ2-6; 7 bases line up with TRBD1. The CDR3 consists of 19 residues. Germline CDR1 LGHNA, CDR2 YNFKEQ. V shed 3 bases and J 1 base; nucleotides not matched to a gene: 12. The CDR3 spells CASSQAPGTAGSGANVLTF. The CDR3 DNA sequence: TGTGCCAGCAGCCAGGCCCCCGGGACAGCAGGATCTGGGGCCAACGTCCTGACTTTC.

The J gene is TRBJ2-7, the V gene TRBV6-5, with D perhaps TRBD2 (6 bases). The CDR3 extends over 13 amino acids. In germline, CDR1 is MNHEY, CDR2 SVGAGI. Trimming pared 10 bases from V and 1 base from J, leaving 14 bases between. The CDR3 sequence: CATRMGGSYEQYF. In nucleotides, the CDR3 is TGTGCCACCAGAATGGGGGGTTCCTACGAGCAGTACTTC.

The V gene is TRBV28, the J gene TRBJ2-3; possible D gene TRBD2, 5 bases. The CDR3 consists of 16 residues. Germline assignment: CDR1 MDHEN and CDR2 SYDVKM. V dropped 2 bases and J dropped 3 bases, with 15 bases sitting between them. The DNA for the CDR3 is TGTGCCAGCAGTTTAGTGGGTATAGGGAGTACAGATACGCAGTATTTT. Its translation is CASSLVGIGSTDTQYF.

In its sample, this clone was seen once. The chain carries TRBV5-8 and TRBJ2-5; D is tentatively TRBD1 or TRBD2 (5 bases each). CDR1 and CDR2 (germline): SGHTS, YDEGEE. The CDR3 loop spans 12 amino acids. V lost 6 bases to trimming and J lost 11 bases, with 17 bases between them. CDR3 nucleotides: TGTGCCAGCACCTTCACTACCGGGACGCAGTACTTC. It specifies CASTFTTGTQYF.

CDR3 residues: CASSLGREETDNEKLFF. CDR3 sequence (DNA): TGTGCCAGCAGCTTAGGGAGGGAGGAAACAGATAATGAAAAACTGTTTTTT. This chain connects TRBV11-2 to TRBJ1-4; D is unresolved. V shed 1 base and J shed 4 bases, with 16 bases lying between them. Germline V CDR1 and CDR2: SGHAT, FQNNGV. The CDR3 is 17 residues long.

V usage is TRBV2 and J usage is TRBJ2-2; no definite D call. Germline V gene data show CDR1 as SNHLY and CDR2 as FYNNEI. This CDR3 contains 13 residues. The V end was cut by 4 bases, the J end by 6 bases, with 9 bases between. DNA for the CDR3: TGTGCCAGCAGTGGGCGAGGCGCCGGGGAGCTGTTTTTT. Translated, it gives CASSGRGAGELFF.

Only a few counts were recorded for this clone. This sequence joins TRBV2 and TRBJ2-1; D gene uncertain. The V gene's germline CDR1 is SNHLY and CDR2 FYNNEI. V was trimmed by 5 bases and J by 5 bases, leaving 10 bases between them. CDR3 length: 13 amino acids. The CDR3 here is CASSWVENNEQFF. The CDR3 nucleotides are TGTGCCAGCAGTTGGGTCGAGAACAATGAGCAGTTCTTC. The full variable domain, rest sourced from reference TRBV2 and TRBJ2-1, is EPEVTQTPSHQVTQMGQEVILRCVPISNHLYFYWYRQILGQKVEFLVSFYNNEISEKSEIFDDQFSVERPDGSNFTLKIRSTKLEDSAMYFCASSWVENNEQFFGPGTRLTVL.

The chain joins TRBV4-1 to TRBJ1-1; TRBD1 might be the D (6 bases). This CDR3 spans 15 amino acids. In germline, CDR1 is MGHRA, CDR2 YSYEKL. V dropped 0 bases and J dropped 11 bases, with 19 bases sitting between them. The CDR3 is CASSQEGGRLNTAFF. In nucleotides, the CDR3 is TGCGCCAGCAGCCAAGAGGGGGGGCGGTTAAATACGGCTTTCTTT.